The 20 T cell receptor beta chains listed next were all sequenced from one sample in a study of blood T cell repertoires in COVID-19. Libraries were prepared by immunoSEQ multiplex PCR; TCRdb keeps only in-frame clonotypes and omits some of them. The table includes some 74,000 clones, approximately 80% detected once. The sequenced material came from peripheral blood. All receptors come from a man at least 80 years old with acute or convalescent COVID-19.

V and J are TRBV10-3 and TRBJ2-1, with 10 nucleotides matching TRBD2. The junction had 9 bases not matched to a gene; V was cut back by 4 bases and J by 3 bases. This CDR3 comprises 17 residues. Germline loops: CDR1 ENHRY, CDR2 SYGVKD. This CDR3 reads CAISGTSGSLIYNEQFF. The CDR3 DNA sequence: TGTGCCATCAGTGGGACTAGCGGCAGCCTTATCTACAATGAGCAGTTCTTC.

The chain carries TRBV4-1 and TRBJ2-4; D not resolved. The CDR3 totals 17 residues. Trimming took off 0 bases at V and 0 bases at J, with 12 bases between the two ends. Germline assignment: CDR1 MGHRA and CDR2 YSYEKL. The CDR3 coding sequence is TGCGCCAGCAGCCAAGATGCAGGTAAACTAGCCAAAAACATTCAGTACTTC. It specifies CASSQDAGKLAKNIQYF.

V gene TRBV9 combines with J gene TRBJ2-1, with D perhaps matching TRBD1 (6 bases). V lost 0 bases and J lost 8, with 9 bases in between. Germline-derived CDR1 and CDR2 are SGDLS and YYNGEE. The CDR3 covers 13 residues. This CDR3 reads CASSVVTGDEQFF. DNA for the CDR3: TGTGCCAGCAGCGTAGTGACAGGCGATGAGCAGTTCTTC.

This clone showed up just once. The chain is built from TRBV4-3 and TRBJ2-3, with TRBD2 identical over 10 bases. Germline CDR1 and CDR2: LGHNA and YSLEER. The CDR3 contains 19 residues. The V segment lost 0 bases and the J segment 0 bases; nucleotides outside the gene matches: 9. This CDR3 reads CASSQDRGASGGSTDTQYF. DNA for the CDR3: TGCGCCAGCAGCCAAGATCGGGGGGCTAGCGGGGGTAGCACAGATACGCAGTATTTT.

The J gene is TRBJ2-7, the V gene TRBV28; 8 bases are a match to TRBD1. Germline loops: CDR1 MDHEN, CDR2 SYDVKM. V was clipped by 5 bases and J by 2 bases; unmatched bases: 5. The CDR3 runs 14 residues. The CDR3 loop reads CASSPGQGPYEQYF. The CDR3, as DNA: TGTGCCAGCAGTCCCGGACAGGGACCCTACGAGCAGTACTTC.

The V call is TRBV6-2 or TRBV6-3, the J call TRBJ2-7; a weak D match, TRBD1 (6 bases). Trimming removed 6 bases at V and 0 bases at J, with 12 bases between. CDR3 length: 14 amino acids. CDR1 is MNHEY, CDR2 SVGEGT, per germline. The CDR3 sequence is CASSHLTGSYEQYF. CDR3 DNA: TGTGCCAGCAGCCACCTGACAGGCTCCTACGAGCAGTACTTC.

This CDR3 is CASSDEIGISADYFTF. The DNA of the CDR3 is TGTGCCAGCAGTGACGAGATAGGGATCAGCGCTGACTATTTCACCTTC. The V and J genes are TRBV6-4 and TRBJ1-2, with D hard to call. Germline V gene sequence: CDR1 MRHNA, CDR2 SNTAGT. The CDR3 spans 16 residues. V was pared by 2 bases and J by 13 bases, with 26 bases between.

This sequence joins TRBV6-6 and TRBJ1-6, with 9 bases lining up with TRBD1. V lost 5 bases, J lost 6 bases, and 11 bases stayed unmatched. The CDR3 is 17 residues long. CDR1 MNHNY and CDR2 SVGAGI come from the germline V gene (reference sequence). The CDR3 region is CASSPDTGGVSNSPLHF. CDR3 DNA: TGTGCCAGCAGTCCTGACACAGGGGGCGTGAGTAATTCACCCCTCCACTTT.

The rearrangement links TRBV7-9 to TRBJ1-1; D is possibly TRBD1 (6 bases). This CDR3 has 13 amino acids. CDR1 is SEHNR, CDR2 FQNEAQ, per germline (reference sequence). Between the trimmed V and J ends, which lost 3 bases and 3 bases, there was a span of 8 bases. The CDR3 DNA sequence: TGTGCCAGCAGCTTCACAGGGTACACTGAAGCTTTCTTT. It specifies CASSFTGYTEAFF.

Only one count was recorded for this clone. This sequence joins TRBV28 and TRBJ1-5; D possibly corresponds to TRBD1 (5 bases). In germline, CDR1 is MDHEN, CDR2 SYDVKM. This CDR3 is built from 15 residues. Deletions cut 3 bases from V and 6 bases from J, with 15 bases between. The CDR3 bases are TGTGCCAGCAGTTTTTCGTCCGGGGGAATTCAGCCCCAGCATTTT. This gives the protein CASSFSSGGIQPQHF.

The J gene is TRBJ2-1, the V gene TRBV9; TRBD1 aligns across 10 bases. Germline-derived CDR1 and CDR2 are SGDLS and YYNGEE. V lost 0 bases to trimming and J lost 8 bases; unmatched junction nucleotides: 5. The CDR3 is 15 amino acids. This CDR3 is CASSVVGDRGDEQFF. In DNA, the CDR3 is TGTGCCAGCAGCGTAGTTGGGGACAGGGGCGATGAGCAGTTCTTC.

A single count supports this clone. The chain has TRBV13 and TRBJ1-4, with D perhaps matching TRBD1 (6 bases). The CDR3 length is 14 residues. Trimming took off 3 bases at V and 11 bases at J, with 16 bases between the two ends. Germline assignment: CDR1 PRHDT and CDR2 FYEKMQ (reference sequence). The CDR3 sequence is CASSFLRTGGKLFF. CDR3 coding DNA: TGTGCCAGCAGCTTCCTCCGGACGGGGGGCAAACTGTTTTTT.

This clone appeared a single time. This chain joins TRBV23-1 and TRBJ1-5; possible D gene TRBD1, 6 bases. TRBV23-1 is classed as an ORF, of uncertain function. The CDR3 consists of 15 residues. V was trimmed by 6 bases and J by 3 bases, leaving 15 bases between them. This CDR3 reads CASSLPGGLNQPQHF. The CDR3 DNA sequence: TGCGCCAGCAGCCTTCCGGGGGGGCTCAATCAGCCCCAGCATTTT.

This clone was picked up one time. In DNA form, the CDR3 reads TGTGCCATCAGTGAGGTGGGGAGTCGGTCACCCCTCCACTTT. Translated, it gives CAISEVGSRSPLHF. The rearrangement links TRBV10-3 to TRBJ1-6; D is unresolved. CDR1 and CDR2 (germline): ENHRY, SYGVKD. V dropped 2 bases and J dropped 10 bases, with 12 bases sitting between them. The CDR3 is made up of 14 amino acids.

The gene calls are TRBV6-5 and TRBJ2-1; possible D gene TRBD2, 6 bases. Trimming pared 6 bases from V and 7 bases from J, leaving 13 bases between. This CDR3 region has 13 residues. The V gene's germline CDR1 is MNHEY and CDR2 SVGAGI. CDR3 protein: CASRAGRENEQFF. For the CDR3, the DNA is TGTGCCAGCAGGGCAGGTCGGGAGAATGAGCAGTTCTTC.

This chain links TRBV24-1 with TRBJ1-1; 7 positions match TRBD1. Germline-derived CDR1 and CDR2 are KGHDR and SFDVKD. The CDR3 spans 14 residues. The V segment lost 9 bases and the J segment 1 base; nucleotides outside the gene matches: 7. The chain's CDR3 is CATRTGQSNTEAFF. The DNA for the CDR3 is TGTGCCACCCGAACGGGACAGTCGAACACTGAAGCTTTCTTT.

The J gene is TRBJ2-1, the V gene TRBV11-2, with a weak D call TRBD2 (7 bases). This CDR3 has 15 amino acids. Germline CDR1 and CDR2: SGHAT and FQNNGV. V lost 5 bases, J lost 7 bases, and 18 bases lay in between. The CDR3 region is CASSPPPGGINEQFF. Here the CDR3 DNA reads TGTGCCAGCAGCCCCCCTCCGGGGGGCATTAATGAGCAGTTCTTC.

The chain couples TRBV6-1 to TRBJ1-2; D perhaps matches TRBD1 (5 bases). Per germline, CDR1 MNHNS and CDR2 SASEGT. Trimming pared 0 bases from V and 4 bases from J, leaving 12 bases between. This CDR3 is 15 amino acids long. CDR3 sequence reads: CASSEARGPFYGYTF. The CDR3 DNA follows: TGTGCCAGCAGTGAAGCAAGGGGCCCCTTCTATGGCTACACCTTC.

CDR3 sequence: CASSPRGRAGTGFSAFF. The DNA for the CDR3 is TGCGCCAGCAGCCCGAGGGGGAGAGCCGGGACAGGGTTCTCAGCTTTCTTT. The chain has TRBV5-1 and TRBJ1-1, with 9 bases identical to TRBD1. Germline CDR1 SGHRS, CDR2 YFSETQ. The CDR3 is made up of 17 amino acids. With 4 bases clipped from V and 10 bases from J, the junction kept 20 bases outside the gene matches. Looking up the rest from reference TRBV5-1 and TRBJ1-1 gives the full variable domain: KAGVTQTPRYLIKTRGQQVTLSCSPISGHRSVSWYQQTPGQGLQFLFEYFSETQRNKGNFPGRFSGRQFSNSRSEMNVSTLELGDSALYLCASSPRGRAGTGFSAFFGQGTRLTVV.

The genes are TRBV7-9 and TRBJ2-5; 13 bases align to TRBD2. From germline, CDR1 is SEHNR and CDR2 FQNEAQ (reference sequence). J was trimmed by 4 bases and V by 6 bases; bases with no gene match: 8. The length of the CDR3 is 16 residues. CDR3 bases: TGTGCCAGCAGTGATGGACTAGCGGGAGCAGCAGAGACCCAGTACTTC. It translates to CASSDGLAGAAETQYF.